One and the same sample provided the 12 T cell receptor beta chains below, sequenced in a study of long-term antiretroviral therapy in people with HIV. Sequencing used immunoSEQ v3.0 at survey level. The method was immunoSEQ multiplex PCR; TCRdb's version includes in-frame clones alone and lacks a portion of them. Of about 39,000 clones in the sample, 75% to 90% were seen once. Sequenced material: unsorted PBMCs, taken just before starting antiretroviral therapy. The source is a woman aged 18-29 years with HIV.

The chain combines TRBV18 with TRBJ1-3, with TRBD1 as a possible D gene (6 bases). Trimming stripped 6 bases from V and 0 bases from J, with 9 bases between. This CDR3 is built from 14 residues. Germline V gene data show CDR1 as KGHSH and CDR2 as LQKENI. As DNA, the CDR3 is TGTGCCAGCTCCCCAGGGGTCTCTGGAAACACCATATATTTT. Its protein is CASSPGVSGNTIYF.

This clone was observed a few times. The CDR3 spells CASSFGQGNAGNTIYF. CDR3 nucleotides: TGTGCCAGCTCGTTCGGACAGGGCAATGCGGGAAACACCATATATTTT. The chain carries TRBV18 and TRBJ1-3, with 8 bases matching TRBD1. The CDR3 consists of 16 residues. The germline V gene encodes CDR1 KGHSH and CDR2 LQKENI. V was pared by 6 bases and J by 4 bases, with 11 bases of the junction left unmatched. Together with reference TRBV18 and TRBJ1-3, the CDR3 gives the full variable domain: NAGVMQNPRHLVRRRGQEARLRCSPMKGHSHVYWYRQLPEEGLKFMVYLQKENIIDESGMPKERFSAEFPKEGPSILRIQQVVRGDSAAYFCASSFGQGNAGNTIYFGEGSWLTVV.

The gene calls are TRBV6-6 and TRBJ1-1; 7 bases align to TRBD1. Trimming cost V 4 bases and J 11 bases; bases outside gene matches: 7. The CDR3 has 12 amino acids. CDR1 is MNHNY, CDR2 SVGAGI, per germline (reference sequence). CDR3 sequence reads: CASSLPDRTAFF. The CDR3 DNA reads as TGTGCCAGCAGTTTACCGGACAGGACCGCTTTCTTT.

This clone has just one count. Here the CDR3 DNA reads TGTGCCAGCAGCCCCTTAGGGTCCAGGGAGGGAGGCTACACCTTC. Amino acid sequence: CASSPLGSREGGYTF. The genes are TRBV7-3 and TRBJ1-2; maybe TRBD1 (5 bases). Germline V gene sequence: CDR1 SGHTA, CDR2 FQGTGA. The CDR3 is 15 residues long. With 5 bases removed from V and 8 bases from J, the gap between germline ends came to 21 bases. Full variable domain (remainder filled in from reference TRBV7-3 and TRBJ1-2): GAGVSQTPSNKVTEKGKYVELRCDPISGHTALYWYRQSLGQGPEFLIYFQGTGAADDSGLPNDRFFAVRPEGSVSTLKIQRTERGDSAVYLCASSPLGSREGGYTFGSGTRLTVV.

The CDR3 region is CASSPSSNSDEQFF. CDR3 nucleotide sequence: TGTGCCAGCAGCCCGTCCTCTAACTCGGATGAGCAGTTCTTC. This sequence joins TRBV7-3 and TRBJ2-1; D gene unclear. The CDR3 runs 14 residues. The V end was cut by 5 bases, the J end by 8 bases, with 16 bases between. CDR1 is SGHTA and CDR2 is FQGTGA in the germline V gene.

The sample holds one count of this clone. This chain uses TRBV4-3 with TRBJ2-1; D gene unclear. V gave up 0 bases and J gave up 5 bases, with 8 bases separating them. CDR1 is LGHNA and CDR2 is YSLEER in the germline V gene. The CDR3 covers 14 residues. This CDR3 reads CASSQEGWNNEQFF. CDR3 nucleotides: TGCGCCAGCAGCCAAGAAGGATGGAACAATGAGCAGTTCTTC.

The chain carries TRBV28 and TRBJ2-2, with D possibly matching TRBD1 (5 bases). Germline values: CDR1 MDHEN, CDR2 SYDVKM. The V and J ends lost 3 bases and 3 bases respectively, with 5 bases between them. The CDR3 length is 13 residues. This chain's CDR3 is CASSLTDTGELFF. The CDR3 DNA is TGTGCCAGCAGTTTGACAGACACCGGGGAGCTGTTTTTT.

The CDR3 spells CASSPGGVGEAFF. The CDR3 DNA reads as TGTGCCAGCAGCCCAGGGGGCGTAGGTGAAGCTTTCTTT. This rearrangement joins TRBV7-8 to TRBJ1-1; TRBD1 agrees at 8 bases. The V gene end was trimmed by 5 bases and the J gene end by 7 bases; junction bases not matched to a gene: 6. CDR1 is SGHVS and CDR2 is FQNEAQ in the germline V gene. This CDR3 is 13 amino acids long.

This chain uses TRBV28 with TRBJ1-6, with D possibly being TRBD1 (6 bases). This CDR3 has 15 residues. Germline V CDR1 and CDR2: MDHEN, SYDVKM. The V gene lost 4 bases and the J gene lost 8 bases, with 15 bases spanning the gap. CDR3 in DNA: TGTGCCAGCAGTTCGGAACAGGGAAAGGATTCACCCCTCCACTTT. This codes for CASSSEQGKDSPLHF. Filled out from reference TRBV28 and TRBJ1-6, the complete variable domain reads DVKVTQSSRYLVKRTGEKVFLECVQDMDHENMFWYRQDPGLGLRLIYFSYDVKMKEKGDIPEGYSVSREKKERFSLILESASTNQTSMYLCASSSEQGKDSPLHFGNGTRLTVT.

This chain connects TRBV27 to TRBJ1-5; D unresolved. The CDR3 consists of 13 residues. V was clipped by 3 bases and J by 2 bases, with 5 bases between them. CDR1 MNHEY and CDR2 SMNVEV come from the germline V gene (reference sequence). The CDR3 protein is CASSLVRNQPQHF. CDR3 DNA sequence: TGTGCCAGCAGTTTGGTCCGCAATCAGCCCCAGCATTTT.

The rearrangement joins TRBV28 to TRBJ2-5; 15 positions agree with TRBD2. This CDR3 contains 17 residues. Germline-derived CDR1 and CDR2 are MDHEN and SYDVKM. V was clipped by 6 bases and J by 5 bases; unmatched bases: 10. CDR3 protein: CASRPVWTSGRGETQYF. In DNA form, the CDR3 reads TGTGCCAGCAGACCAGTCTGGACTAGCGGGAGGGGGGAGACCCAGTACTTC.

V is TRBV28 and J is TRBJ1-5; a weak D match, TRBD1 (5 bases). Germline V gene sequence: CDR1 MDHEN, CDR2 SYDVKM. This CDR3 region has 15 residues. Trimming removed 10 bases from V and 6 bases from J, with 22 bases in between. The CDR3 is CATLHVDSPSQPQHF. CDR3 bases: TGTGCCACCCTTCACGTCGACAGCCCGAGTCAGCCCCAGCATTTT.